This entry lists 25 T cell receptor beta chains sequenced from one sample in a study of a mutant IDH1 vaccine in newly diagnosed glioma. This sample's time point: week 11, during vaccination. It was 300 ug of mutant IDH1 20-mer peptide that made up each vaccine dose, given with topical imiquimod. No antigen has been identified for these receptors. Using immunoSEQ multiplex PCR, the repertoire was profiled, and TCRdb retains in-frame clones only, with some absent. The table records about 21,000 clones, around 92% of them present only once. The sequencing used PBMCs, collected from a glioma patient whose treatment included an IDH1 peptide vaccine. All receptors come from a woman aged 35 to 49 with glioma.

This sequence joins TRBV14 and TRBJ1-1; D is undetermined. V shed 7 bases and J shed 3 bases, with 15 bases lying between them. Germline V CDR1 and CDR2: SGHDN, FVKESK. CDR3 length: 14 residues. The CDR3 protein is CASNLKGFDTEAFF. DNA for the CDR3: TGTGCCAGCAATTTAAAAGGGTTTGACACTGAAGCTTTCTTT.

This chain connects TRBV2 to TRBJ2-3; the match to TRBD2 covers 9 bases. V trimming: 11 bases; J trimming: 6 bases; junction bases outside the gene matches: 15. The CDR3 consists of 15 residues. The germline gives CDR1 SNHLY, CDR2 FYNNEI. CDR3: CALVAGLARADTQYF. The CDR3 DNA follows: TGTGCCCTGGTGGCGGGACTAGCTCGGGCGGATACGCAGTATTTT.

In this sample, this clone turned up once. The V and J genes are TRBV6-1 and TRBJ2-3, with D perhaps given as TRBD1 or TRBD2 (6 bases each). Germline assignment: CDR1 MNHNS and CDR2 SASEGT. V was pared by 7 bases and J by 2 bases, with 13 bases between. This CDR3 is built from 14 residues. The CDR3 sequence is CASTRGHYTDTQYF. The CDR3 bases are TGTGCCAGCACCCGGGGGCATTACACAGATACGCAGTATTTT.

This chain connects TRBV18 to TRBJ1-3; the D is unclear. V lost 0 bases, J lost 0 bases, and 12 bases lay in between. This CDR3 has 17 residues. Germline loops: CDR1 KGHSH, CDR2 LQKENI. In DNA, the CDR3 is TGTGCCAGCTCACCACCTCCAGTCGGGAGCTCTGGAAACACCATATATTTT. Translation: CASSPPPVGSSGNTIYF.

The rearrangement links TRBV29-1 to TRBJ2-5; maybe TRBD1 (6 bases). The CDR3 is 13 amino acids. Germline V gives CDR1 SQVTM, CDR2 ANQGSEA. Between the trimmed V and J ends, which lost 7 bases and 0 bases, there was a span of 12 bases. CDR3 sequence: CSATGQNQETQYF. DNA of the CDR3: TGCAGCGCCACTGGACAGAACCAAGAGACCCAGTACTTC.

This clone was seen just once. The rearrangement joins TRBV5-1 to TRBJ2-3; no definite D call. There are 14 residues in the CDR3. Trimming took 1 base from V and 0 from J, leaving 6 bases between them. The germline V gene encodes CDR1 SGHRS and CDR2 YFSETQ. The CDR3 DNA is TGCGCCAGCAGCTTGATTTCTAGCACAGATACGCAGTATTTT. Translation gives CASSLISSTDTQYF.

The CDR3 loop reads CASIRTDSSYEQYF. The CDR3 bases are TGTGCCAGCATTCGGACAGATAGTTCCTACGAGCAGTACTTC. The rearrangement joins TRBV2 to TRBJ2-7, with D tentatively TRBD1 (6 bases). This CDR3 region has 14 residues. V was clipped by 7 bases and J by 1 base, with 14 bases between them. Germline V lookup: CDR1 SNHLY, CDR2 FYNNEI.

This clone was detected only once. DNA for the CDR3: TGTGCCAGCTACCGGGACAGGGTAACAGATACGCAGTATTTT. Encoded protein: CASYRDRVTDTQYF. The chain joins TRBV6-1 to TRBJ2-3; 9 bases map to TRBD1. J lost 3 bases, V lost 8 bases, and 6 bases had no gene match. There are 14 residues in the CDR3. Germline V lookup: CDR1 MNHNS, CDR2 SASEGT.

This clone has only one observation. The chain recombines TRBV7-9 with TRBJ2-3, with 11 bases matching TRBD2. The CDR3 length is 15 residues. Germline assignment: CDR1 SEHNR and CDR2 FQNEAQ (reference sequence). V lost 6 bases and J lost 6; bases outside the gene matches: 8. This CDR3 is CASSISGGAYDTQYF. As DNA, the CDR3 is TGTGCCAGCAGTATTAGCGGGGGGGCGTATGATACGCAGTATTTT.

This chain connects TRBV2 to TRBJ1-5; D remains unclear. Germline-derived CDR1 and CDR2 are SNHLY and FYNNEI. The CDR3 has 15 residues. V was shortened by 7 bases and J by 0 bases, with 13 bases between the two germline ends. The DNA of the CDR3 is TGTGCCAGCACGGGTGAGGCCTATAGCAATCAGCCCCAGCATTTT. The encoded protein is CASTGEAYSNQPQHF.

The chain has TRBV10-3 and TRBJ1-4, with a tentative D call TRBD1 (6 bases). Germline loops: CDR1 ENHRY, CDR2 SYGVKD. This CDR3 spans 14 amino acids. The V end lost 6 bases, the J end lost 5 bases, and 13 bases lay between the germline ends. CDR3: CAIRPGVGNEKLFF. The CDR3 region has the DNA TGTGCCATCAGGCCAGGGGTGGGGAATGAAAAACTGTTTTTT.

The V and J genes are TRBV27 and TRBJ2-7; D gene unclear. Germline CDR1 MNHEY, CDR2 SMNVEV (reference sequence). This CDR3 comprises 14 residues. With 5 bases removed from V and 0 bases from J, the gap between germline ends came to 11 bases. Written as DNA, the CDR3 is TGTGCCAGCAGTACGCTCAAAAGCTCCTACGAGCAGTACTTC. Translated, it gives CASSTLKSSYEQYF.

The chain couples TRBV4-3 to TRBJ2-3; D is unclear. Germline assignment: CDR1 LGHNA and CDR2 YSLEER. Trimming left V 1 base short and J 5 bases short, with 13 bases between. The CDR3 spans 15 residues. CDR3 amino acids: CASSQGPARRDTQYF. In DNA, the CDR3 is TGCGCCAGCAGCCAAGGGCCAGCCCGGAGAGATACGCAGTATTTT.

V is TRBV27 and J is TRBJ2-7; possibly TRBD2 for D (5 bases). V shed 4 bases and J shed 5 bases, with 18 bases lying between them. Germline V lookup: CDR1 MNHEY, CDR2 SMNVEV (reference sequence). This CDR3 comprises 15 residues. The CDR3 DNA reads as TGTGCCAGCAGTTCCCTTGGCTCTACGAGGGACGAGCAGTACTTC. Its protein product is CASSSLGSTRDEQYF.

This clone appeared a few times. The V call is TRBV29-1, the J call TRBJ2-5; 13 nucleotides align to TRBD2. From germline, CDR1 is SQVTM and CDR2 ANQGSEA. The ends lost 7 bases at V and 6 bases at J; junction bases unmatched: 11. This CDR3 region has 15 residues. The CDR3 reads CSGATGLAGLKTQYF. The CDR3 bases are TGCAGCGGAGCTACGGGACTAGCGGGGCTTAAGACCCAGTACTTC.

The genes are TRBV6-5 and TRBJ2-7; 8 bases are shared with TRBD1. Germline loops: CDR1 MNHEY, CDR2 SVGAGI. This CDR3 has 14 residues. V lost 7 bases, J lost 2 bases, and 7 bases stayed unmatched. CDR3 loop: CASKMQDRAYEQYF. The DNA for the CDR3 is TGTGCCAGCAAGATGCAGGACAGGGCCTACGAGCAGTACTTC.

The table lists this clone with a count of one. The rearrangement links TRBV14 to TRBJ1-2; D not resolved. The CDR3 runs 15 residues. V lost 3 bases and J lost 3, with 14 bases in between. The germline V gene encodes CDR1 SGHDN and CDR2 FVKESK. The CDR3 is CASSHSRGQDYGYTF. CDR3 nucleotides: TGTGCCAGCAGCCATTCGCGCGGGCAGGACTATGGCTACACCTTC.

This clone was picked up one time. The rearrangement joins TRBV14 to TRBJ2-3, with TRBD2 matching over 7 bases. The CDR3 length is 17 residues. V shed 1 base, J shed 6 bases, and the junction held 13 bases outside the gene matches. Germline CDR1 is SGHDN and CDR2 is FVKESK. CDR3 amino acids: CASSQVAGDGRSDTQYF. Written as DNA, the CDR3 is TGTGCCAGCAGCCAAGTGGCCGGGGACGGGAGGTCGGATACGCAGTATTTT.

V is TRBV4-3 and J is TRBJ1-2; D might be TRBD1 (5 bases). Between the trimmed V and J ends, which lost 0 bases and 8 bases, there was a span of 13 bases. In germline, CDR1 is LGHNA, CDR2 YSLEER. CDR3 length: 14 residues. This CDR3 is CASSQDKGEGGYTF. CDR3 bases: TGCGCCAGCAGCCAAGATAAAGGGGAGGGCGGCTACACCTTC.

This clone is a singleton in its sample. The CDR3 sequence: CASSLETGVLSNYGYTF. CDR3 bases: TGTGCCAGCAGCTTGGAGACAGGAGTTCTATCTAACTATGGCTACACCTTC. The V call is TRBV5-4, the J call TRBJ1-2, with a tentative D call TRBD1 (6 bases). Trimming stripped 0 bases from V and 0 bases from J, with 15 bases between. The CDR3 consists of 17 residues. The germline V gene encodes CDR1 SGHNT and CDR2 YYREEE (reference sequence).

This sequence joins TRBV6-5 and TRBJ1-2; D unresolved. The CDR3 length is 13 residues. V was trimmed by 4 bases and J by 3 bases, leaving 9 bases between them. Germline CDR1 and CDR2: MNHEY and SVGAGI. The CDR3 loop is CASSSGGYYGYTF. The CDR3 DNA reads as TGTGCCAGCAGTTCAGGCGGATACTATGGCTACACCTTC.

The sample holds a few counts of this clone. J is TRBJ1-5 and V is TRBV30; 7 bases are a match to TRBD1. Trimming took 5 bases from V and 0 from J; bases not matched to a gene: 7. There are 15 residues in the CDR3. CDR1 GTSNPN and CDR2 SVGIG come from the germline V gene (reference sequence). The DNA for the CDR3 is TGTGCCTGGGGGGGACAGCCGAGTAGCAATCAGCCCCAGCATTTT. Translating gives CAWGGQPSSNQPQHF.

The genes are TRBV30 and TRBJ2-5; a weak D match, TRBD2 (6 bases). The length of the CDR3 is 14 residues. Germline-derived CDR1 and CDR2 are GTSNPN and SVGIG (reference sequence). V lost 4 bases, J lost 5 bases, and 17 bases lay in between. CDR3 amino acids: CAWNQEGGGETQYF. CDR3 sequence (DNA): TGTGCCTGGAACCAAGAGGGAGGAGGGGAGACCCAGTACTTC.

This clone was seen once. The chain uses TRBV4-1 and TRBJ1-5; no definite D call. CDR1 MGHRA and CDR2 YSYEKL come from the germline V gene. V lost 0 bases, J lost 7 bases, and 7 bases lay in between. This CDR3 comprises 13 residues. The CDR3 bases are TGCGCCAGCAGCCAAGAGGGGTGGCAGCCCCAGCATTTT. Translating it yields CASSQEGWQPQHF.

This clone was recorded only once. The chain employs TRBV2 and TRBJ2-6, with D tentatively TRBD2 (6 bases). The CDR3 loop spans 14 amino acids. Trimming took 7 bases from V and 1 from J, leaving 8 bases between them. Germline CDR1 SNHLY, CDR2 FYNNEI. The DNA of the CDR3 is TGTGCCAGCACGGGGGATTCTGGGGCCAACGTCCTGACTTTC. Translated: CASTGDSGANVLTF. Supplemented by reference TRBV2 and TRBJ2-6, the full variable domain reads EPEVTQTPSHQVTQMGQEVILRCVPISNHLYFYWYRQILGQKVEFLVSFYNNEISEKSEIFDDQFSVERPDGSNFTLKIRSTKLEDSAMYFCASTGDSGANVLTFGAGSRLTVL.